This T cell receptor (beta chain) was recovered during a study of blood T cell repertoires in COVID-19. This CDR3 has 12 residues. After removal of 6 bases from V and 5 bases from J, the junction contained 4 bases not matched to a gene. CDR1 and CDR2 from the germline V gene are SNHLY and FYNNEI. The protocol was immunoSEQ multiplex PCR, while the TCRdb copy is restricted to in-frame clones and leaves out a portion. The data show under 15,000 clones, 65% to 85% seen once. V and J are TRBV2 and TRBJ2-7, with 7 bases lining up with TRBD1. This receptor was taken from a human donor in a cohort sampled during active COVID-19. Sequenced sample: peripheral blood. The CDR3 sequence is CASSDRADEQYF. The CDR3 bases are TGTGCCAGCAGCGACAGGGCGGACGAGCAGTACTTC.